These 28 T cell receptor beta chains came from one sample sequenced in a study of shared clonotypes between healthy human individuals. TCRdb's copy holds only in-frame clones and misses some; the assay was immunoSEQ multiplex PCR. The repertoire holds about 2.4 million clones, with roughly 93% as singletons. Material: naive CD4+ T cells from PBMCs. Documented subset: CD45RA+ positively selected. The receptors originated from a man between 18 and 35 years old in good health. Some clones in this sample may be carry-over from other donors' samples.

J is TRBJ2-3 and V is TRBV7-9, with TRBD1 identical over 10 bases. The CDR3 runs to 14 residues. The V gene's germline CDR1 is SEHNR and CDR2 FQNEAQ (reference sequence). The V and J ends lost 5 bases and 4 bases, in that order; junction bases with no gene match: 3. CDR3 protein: CASSQGTGADTQYF. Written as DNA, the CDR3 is TGTGCCAGCAGCCAGGGGACAGGGGCAGATACGCAGTATTTT.

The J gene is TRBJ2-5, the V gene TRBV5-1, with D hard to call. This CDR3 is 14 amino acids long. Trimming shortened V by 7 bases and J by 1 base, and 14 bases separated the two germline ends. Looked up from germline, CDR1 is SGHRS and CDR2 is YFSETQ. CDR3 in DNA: TGCGCCAGCGCGCGGCAGGACGGCCAAGAGACCCAGTACTTC. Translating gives CASARQDGQETQYF.

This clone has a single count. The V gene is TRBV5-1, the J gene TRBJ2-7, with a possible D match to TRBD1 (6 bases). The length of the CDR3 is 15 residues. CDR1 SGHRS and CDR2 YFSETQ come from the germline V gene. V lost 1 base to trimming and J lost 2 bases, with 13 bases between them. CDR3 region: CASSLFGRGTYEQYF. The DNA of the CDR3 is TGCGCCAGCAGCTTGTTTGGCAGGGGAACCTACGAGCAGTACTTC.

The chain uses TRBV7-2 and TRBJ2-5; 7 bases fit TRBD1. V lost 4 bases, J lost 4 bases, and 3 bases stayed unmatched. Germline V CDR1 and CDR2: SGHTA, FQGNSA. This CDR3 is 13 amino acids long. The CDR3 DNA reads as TGTGCCAGCAGCTATAACAGGGGAGAGACCCAGTACTTC. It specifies CASSYNRGETQYF.

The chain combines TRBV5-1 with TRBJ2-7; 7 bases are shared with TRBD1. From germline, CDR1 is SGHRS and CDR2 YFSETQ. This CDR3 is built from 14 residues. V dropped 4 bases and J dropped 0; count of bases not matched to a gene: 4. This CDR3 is CASSKGTDSYEQYF. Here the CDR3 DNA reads TGCGCCAGCAGCAAGGGGACAGACTCCTACGAGCAGTACTTC. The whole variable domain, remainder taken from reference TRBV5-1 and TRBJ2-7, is KAGVTQTPRYLIKTRGQQVTLSCSPISGHRSVSWYQQTPGQGLQFLFEYFSETQRNKGNFPGRFSGRQFSNSRSEMNVSTLELGDSALYLCASSKGTDSYEQYFGPGTRLTVT.

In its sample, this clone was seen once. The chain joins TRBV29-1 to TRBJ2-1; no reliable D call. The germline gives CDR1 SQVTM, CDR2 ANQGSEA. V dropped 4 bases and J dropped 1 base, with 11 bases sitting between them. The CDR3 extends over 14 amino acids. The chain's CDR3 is CSVVGGYSYNEQFF. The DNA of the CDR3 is TGCAGCGTTGTAGGTGGGTATTCCTACAATGAGCAGTTCTTC.

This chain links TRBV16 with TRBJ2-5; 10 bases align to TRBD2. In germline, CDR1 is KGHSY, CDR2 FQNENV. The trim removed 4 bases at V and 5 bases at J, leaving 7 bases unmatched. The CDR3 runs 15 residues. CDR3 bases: TGTGCCAGCAGCCTTACCGGGACTAGCGCTGAGACCCAGTACTTC. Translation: CASSLTGTSAETQYF. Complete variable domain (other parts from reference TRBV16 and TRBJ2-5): GEEVAQTPKHLVRGEGQKAKLYCAPIKGHSYVFWYQQVLKNEFKFLISFQNENVFDETGMPKERFSAKCLPNSPCSLEIQATKLEDSAVYFCASSLTGTSAETQYFGPGTRLLVL.

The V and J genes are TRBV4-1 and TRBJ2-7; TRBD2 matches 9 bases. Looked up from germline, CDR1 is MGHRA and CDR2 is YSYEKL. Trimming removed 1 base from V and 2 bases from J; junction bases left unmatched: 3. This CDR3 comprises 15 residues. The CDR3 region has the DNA TGCGCCAGCAGCCAAGCTAGCGGGGCCACCTACGAGCAGTACTTC. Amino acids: CASSQASGATYEQYF.

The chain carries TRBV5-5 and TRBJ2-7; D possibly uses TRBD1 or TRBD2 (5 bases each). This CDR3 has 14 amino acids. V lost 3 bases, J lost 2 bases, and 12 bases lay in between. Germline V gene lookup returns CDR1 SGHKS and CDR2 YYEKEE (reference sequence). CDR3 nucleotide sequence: TGTGCCAGCAGCTGGGGGTCAGGAGCCTACGAGCAGTACTTC. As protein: CASSWGSGAYEQYF.

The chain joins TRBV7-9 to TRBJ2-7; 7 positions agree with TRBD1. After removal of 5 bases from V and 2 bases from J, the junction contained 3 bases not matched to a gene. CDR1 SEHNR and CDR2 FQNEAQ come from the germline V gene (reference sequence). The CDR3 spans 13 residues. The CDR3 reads CASSPTGAYEQYF. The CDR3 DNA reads TGTGCCAGCAGCCCAACAGGGGCCTACGAGCAGTACTTC.

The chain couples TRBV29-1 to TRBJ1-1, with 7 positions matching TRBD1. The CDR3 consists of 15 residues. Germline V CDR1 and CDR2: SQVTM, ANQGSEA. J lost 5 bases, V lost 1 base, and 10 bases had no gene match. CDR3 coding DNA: TGCAGCGTTGAAGTCCCGGGACAGACGTCGACTGAAGCTTTCTTT. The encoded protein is CSVEVPGQTSTEAFF.

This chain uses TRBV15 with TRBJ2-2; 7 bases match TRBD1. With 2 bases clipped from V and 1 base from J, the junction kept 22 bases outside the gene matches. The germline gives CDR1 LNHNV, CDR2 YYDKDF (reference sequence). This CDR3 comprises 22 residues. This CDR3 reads CATSRKKNPGQSVLLNTGELFF. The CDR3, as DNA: TGTGCCACCAGCAGAAAAAAAAATCCGGGACAGTCGGTCCTCCTGAACACCGGGGAGCTGTTTTTT.

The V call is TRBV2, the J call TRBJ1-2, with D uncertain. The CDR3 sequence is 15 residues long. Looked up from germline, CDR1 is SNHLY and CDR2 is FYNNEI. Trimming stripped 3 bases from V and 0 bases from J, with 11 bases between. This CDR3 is CASSEADRANYGYTF. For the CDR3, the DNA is TGTGCCAGCAGTGAGGCTGACCGAGCTAACTATGGCTACACCTTC.

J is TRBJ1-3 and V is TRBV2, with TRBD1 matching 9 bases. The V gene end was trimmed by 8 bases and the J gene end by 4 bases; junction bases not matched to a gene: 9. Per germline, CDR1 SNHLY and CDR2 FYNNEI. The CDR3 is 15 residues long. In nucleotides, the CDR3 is TGTGCCAGCTTGTACGGGACAGGGATCGGAAACACCATATATTTT. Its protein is CASLYGTGIGNTIYF.

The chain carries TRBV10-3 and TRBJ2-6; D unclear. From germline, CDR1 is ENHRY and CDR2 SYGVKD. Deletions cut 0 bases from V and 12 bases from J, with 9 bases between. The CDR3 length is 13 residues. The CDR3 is CAISESPKAVLTF. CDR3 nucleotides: TGTGCCATCAGTGAGTCCCCTAAAGCCGTCCTGACTTTC.

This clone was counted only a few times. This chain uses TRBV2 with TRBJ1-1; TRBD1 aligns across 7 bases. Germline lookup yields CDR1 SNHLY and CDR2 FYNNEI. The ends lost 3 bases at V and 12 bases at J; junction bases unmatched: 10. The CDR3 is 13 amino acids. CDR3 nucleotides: TGTGCCAGCAGTGAGCAGACAGGGTCCCGGTCTTTCTTT. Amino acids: CASSEQTGSRSFF. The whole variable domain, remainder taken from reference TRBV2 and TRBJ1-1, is EPEVTQTPSHQVTQMGQEVILRCVPISNHLYFYWYRQILGQKVEFLVSFYNNEISEKSEIFDDQFSVERPDGSNFTLKIRSTKLEDSAMYFCASSEQTGSRSFFGQGTRLTVV.

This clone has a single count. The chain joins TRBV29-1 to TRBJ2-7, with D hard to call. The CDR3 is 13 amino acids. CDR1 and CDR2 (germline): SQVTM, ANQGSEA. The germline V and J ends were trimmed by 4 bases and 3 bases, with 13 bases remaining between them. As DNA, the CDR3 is TGCAGCGTTGTAAATCGGCAGGACTACGAGCAGTACTTC. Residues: CSVVNRQDYEQYF.

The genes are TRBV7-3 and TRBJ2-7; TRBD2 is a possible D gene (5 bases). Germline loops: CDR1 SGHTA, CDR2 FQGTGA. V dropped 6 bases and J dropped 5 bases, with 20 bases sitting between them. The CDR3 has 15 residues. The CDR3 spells CASRPGRGFRHEQYF. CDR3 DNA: TGTGCCAGCAGGCCCGGCCGGGGTTTCCGCCACGAGCAGTACTTC. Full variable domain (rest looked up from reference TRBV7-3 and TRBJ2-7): GAGVSQTPSNKVTEKGKYVELRCDPISGHTALYWYRQSLGQGPEFLIYFQGTGAADDSGLPNDRFFAVRPEGSVSTLKIQRTERGDSAVYLCASRPGRGFRHEQYFGPGTRLTVT.

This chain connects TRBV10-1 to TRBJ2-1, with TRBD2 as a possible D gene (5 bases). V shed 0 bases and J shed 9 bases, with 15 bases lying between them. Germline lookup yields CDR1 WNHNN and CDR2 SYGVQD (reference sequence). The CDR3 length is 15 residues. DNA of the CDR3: TGCGCCAGCAGTGAGTCGACGGGCCCCGAGGGTGAGCAGTTCTTC. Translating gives CASSESTGPEGEQFF.

DNA of the CDR3: TGTGCCAGCAGCTTAGGACGTGTCGGGAACACTGAAGCTTTCTTT. It codes for CASSLGRVGNTEAFF. The chain employs TRBV7-2 and TRBJ1-1; D not certain. CDR1 and CDR2 (germline): SGHTA, FQGNSA. Between the trimmed V and J ends, which lost 1 base and 1 base, there was a span of 10 bases. CDR3 size: 15 residues.

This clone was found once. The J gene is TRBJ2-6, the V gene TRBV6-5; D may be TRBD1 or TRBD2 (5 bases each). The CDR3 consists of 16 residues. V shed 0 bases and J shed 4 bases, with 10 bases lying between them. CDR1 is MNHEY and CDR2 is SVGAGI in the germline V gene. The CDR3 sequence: CASSYSKGTGANVLTF. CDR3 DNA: TGTGCCAGCAGTTACTCGAAGGGGACCGGGGCCAACGTCCTGACTTTC.

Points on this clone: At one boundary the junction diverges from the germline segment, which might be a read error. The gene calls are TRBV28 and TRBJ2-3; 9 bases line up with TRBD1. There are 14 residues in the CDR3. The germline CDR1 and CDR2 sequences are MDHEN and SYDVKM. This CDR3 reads CASTLQGARDTQYF. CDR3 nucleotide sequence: TGTGCCAGCACTTTACAGGGGGCTAGAGATACGCAGTATTTT.

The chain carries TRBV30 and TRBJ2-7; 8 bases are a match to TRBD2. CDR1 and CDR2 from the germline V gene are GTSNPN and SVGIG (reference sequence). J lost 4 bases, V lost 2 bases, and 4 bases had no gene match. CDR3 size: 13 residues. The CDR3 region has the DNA TGTGCCTGGAGTCAAACTAGCGGATACGAGCAGTACTTC. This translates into CAWSQTSGYEQYF.

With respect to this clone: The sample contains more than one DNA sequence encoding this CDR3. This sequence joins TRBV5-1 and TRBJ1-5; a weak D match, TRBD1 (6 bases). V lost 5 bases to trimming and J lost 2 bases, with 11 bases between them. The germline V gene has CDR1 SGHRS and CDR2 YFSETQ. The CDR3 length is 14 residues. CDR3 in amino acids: CASSLQGGNQPQHF. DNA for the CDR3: TGCGCCAGCAGTTTACAGGGAGGCAATCAGCCCCAGCATTTT.

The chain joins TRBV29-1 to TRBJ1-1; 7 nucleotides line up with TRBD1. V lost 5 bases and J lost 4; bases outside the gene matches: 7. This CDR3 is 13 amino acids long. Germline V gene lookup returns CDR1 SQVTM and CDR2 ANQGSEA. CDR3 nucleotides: TGCAGCGTTTCCGACAGGGCGAGCACTGAAGCTTTCTTT. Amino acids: CSVSDRASTEAFF.

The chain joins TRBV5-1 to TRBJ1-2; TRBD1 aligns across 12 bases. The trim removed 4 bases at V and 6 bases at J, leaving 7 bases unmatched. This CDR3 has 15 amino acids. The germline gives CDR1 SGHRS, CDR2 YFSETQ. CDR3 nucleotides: TGCGCCAGCAGCCCATCCGGGACAGGGGGCGATGGCTACACCTTC. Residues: CASSPSGTGGDGYTF.

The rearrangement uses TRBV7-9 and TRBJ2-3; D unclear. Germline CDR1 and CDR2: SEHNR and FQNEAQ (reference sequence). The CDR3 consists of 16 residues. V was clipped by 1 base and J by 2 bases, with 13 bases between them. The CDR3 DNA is TGTGCCAGCAGCTTAGTTCCGGGCAGGTCCACAGATACGCAGTATTTT. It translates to CASSLVPGRSTDTQYF.

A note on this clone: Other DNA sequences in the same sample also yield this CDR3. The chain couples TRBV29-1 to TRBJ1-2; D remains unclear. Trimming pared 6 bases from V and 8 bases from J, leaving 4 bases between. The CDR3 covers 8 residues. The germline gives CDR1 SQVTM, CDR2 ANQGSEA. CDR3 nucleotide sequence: TGCAGCGTGGGAGGCTACACCTTC. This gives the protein CSVGGYTF.